These 2 T cell receptor beta chains came from one sample sequenced in a study of shared clonotypes between healthy human individuals. Assay: immunoSEQ multiplex PCR; the TCRdb copy retains only in-frame clones and omits some. The data show hundreds of thousands of clones, around 81% seen once. Source material: PBMCs. These receptors were taken from a middle-aged woman in good health. Some clones in this sample may be carry-over from other donors' samples.

The genes are TRBV27 and TRBJ1-1; tentatively, D is TRBD1 (5 bases). The CDR3 contains 15 residues. The germline gives CDR1 MNHEY, CDR2 SMNVEV (reference sequence). Trimming stripped 1 base from V and 0 bases from J, with 9 bases between. CDR3 loop: CASSLFPGLNTEAFF. The CDR3 region has the DNA TGTGCCAGCAGTTTATTCCCAGGGTTGAACACTGAAGCTTTCTTT.

Notes on this clone: Other DNA sequences in this sample translate to the same CDR3. This chain connects TRBV28 to TRBJ2-7; no reliable D call. Germline CDR1 and CDR2: MDHEN and SYDVKM. V lost 5 bases and J 2 bases, leaving 7 bases between the germline ends. The CDR3 runs to 12 residues. The CDR3 loop reads CASSLLTYEQYF. The CDR3 bases are TGTGCCAGCAGTCTCCTCACCTACGAGCAGTACTTC.